The next 13 T cell receptor beta chains were all read from a single sample in a study of a mutant IDH1 vaccine in newly diagnosed glioma (dated by TCRdb to about 2021). What the time point label conveys for this sample: week 5, during vaccination. Every vaccine dose consisted of 300 ug of a 20-mer mutant IDH1 peptide in Montanide, administered subcutaneously together with topical imiquimod. Receptors were amplified or captured by the immunoSEQ multiplex PCR assay. Drawn from immuneACCESS, this table holds only the in-frame rearrangements with V and J called that TCRdb kept. Clones are partly lost; checked studies trace under half to an unresolved V gene and leave the rest unexplained. The sample profile shows about 50,000 clones; around 80% of them were found once. The ten largest make up roughly 5% of the sample. For these TCRs, the target antigens are not known. Sequences were derived from PBMCs, sampled from a glioma patient whose treatment included an IDH1 peptide vaccine. The receptors shown here come from a man in his fifties or sixties with glioma.

The chain employs TRBV6-6 and TRBJ2-7, with TRBD2 matching 7 bases. V gave up 1 base and J gave up 10 bases; unmatched junction bases: 10. The germline CDR1 and CDR2 sequences are MNHNY and SVGAGI (reference sequence). The CDR3 has 14 amino acids. CDR3 protein: CASSYYTRGGDQYF. The CDR3 DNA follows: TGTGCCAGCAGTTACTACACAAGGGGAGGGGACCAGTACTTC.

This clone was detected only once. The chain recombines TRBV19 with TRBJ2-1, with D possibly being TRBD1 or TRBD2 (5 bases each). Germline V gene sequence: CDR1 LNHDA, CDR2 SQIVND (reference sequence). The CDR3 loop spans 13 amino acids. The germline V and J ends were trimmed by 7 bases and 9 bases, with 16 bases remaining between them. The CDR3 DNA reads TGTGCCAGTACCTTAGGGGCCGGAGGTGAGCAGTTCTTC. It is translated as CASTLGAGGEQFF. Drawing the rest from reference TRBV19 and TRBJ2-1, the complete variable domain is DGGITQSPKYLFRKEGQNVTLSCEQNLNHDAMYWYRQDPGQGLRLIYYSQIVNDFQKGDIAEGYSVSREKKESFPLTVTSAQKNPTAFYLCASTLGAGGEQFFGPGTRLTVL.

The genes are TRBV7-8 and TRBJ2-6; D unclear. Germline V lookup: CDR1 SGHVS, CDR2 FQNEAQ. Deletions cut 5 bases from V and 0 bases from J, with 5 bases between. The CDR3 extends over 14 amino acids. The CDR3 bases are TGTGCCAGCAGCCCCAGCTCTGGGGCCAACGTCCTGACTTTC. Translating it yields CASSPSSGANVLTF. The variable domain in full, completed from reference TRBV7-8 and TRBJ2-6, reads GAGVSQSPRYKVAKRGQDVALRCDPISGHVSLFWYQQALGQGPEFLTYFQNEAQLDKSGLPSDRFFAERPEGSVSTLKIQRTQQEDSAVYLCASSPSSGANVLTFGAGSRLTVL.

The chain uses TRBV11-2 and TRBJ1-5; 9 nucleotides align to TRBD1. The V gene end was trimmed by 5 bases and the J gene end by 7 bases; junction bases not matched to a gene: 3. The V gene's germline CDR1 is SGHAT and CDR2 FQNNGV. The length of the CDR3 is 13 residues. The CDR3 protein is CASSRQGGQPQHF. The CDR3 DNA is TGTGCCAGCAGCAGACAGGGGGGCCAGCCCCAGCATTTT.

This clone was detected a few times. The chain carries TRBV19 and TRBJ2-2; D perhaps matches TRBD1 (5 bases). The CDR3 contains 14 residues. V lost 5 bases, J lost 4 bases, and 11 bases lay in between. Germline V lookup: CDR1 LNHDA, CDR2 SQIVND (reference sequence). DNA for the CDR3: TGTGCCAGTAGTCAAAGACAGCTCACCGGGGAGCTGTTTTTT. It is translated as CASSQRQLTGELFF.

The chain recombines TRBV5-4 with TRBJ2-7, with TRBD1 identical over 9 bases. The CDR3 extends over 14 amino acids. The J segment lost 6 bases and the V segment lost 4 bases, leaving 8 bases of the junction unmatched. Germline lookup yields CDR1 SGHNT and CDR2 YYREEE (reference sequence). The DNA of the CDR3 is TGTGCCAGCAGCCCCCCCGGGACAGGGCGCGAGCAGTACTTC. Translation gives CASSPPGTGREQYF.

DNA of the CDR3: TGTGCCTGGAGTTTCCTGATCGGAACTAATGAAAAACTGTTTTTT. Its protein is CAWSFLIGTNEKLFF. The gene calls are TRBV30 and TRBJ1-4; D ambiguous. This CDR3 comprises 15 residues. The V gene's germline CDR1 is GTSNPN and CDR2 SVGIG (reference sequence). V was trimmed by 2 bases and J by 1 base, leaving 11 bases between them. Full variable domain (remainder filled in from reference TRBV30 and TRBJ1-4): SQTIHQWPATLVQPVGSPLSLECTVEGTSNPNLYWYRQAAGRGLQLLFYSVGIGQISSEVPQNLSASRPQDRQFILSSKKLLLSDSGFYLCAWSFLIGTNEKLFFGSGTQLSVL.

The chain joins TRBV28 to TRBJ1-1; no definite D call. V lost 2 bases, J lost 8 bases, and 6 bases lay in between. The CDR3 contains 11 residues. The germline CDR1 and CDR2 sequences are MDHEN and SYDVKM. In DNA, the CDR3 is TGTGCCAGCAGTTTAAGAGGGGAAGCTTTCTTT. Translating it yields CASSLRGEAFF.

This clone occurred a few times. This chain connects TRBV7-9 to TRBJ1-6; D is uncertain. V lost 3 bases, J lost 5 bases, and 2 bases lay in between. The CDR3 is made up of 12 amino acids. Germline-derived CDR1 and CDR2 are SEHNR and FQNEAQ (reference sequence). The CDR3 DNA sequence: TGTGCCAGCAGCTTCGATAATTCACCCCTCCACTTT. Encoded protein: CASSFDNSPLHF.

V is TRBV29-1 and J is TRBJ2-1; D could derive from TRBD1 or TRBD2 (5 bases each). The germline CDR1 and CDR2 sequences are SQVTM and ANQGSEA. The CDR3 has 13 residues. With 1 base removed from V and 2 bases from J, the gap between germline ends came to 6 bases. The CDR3 spells CSVEGGTYNEQFF. CDR3 sequence (DNA): TGCAGCGTTGAAGGGGGGACCTACAATGAGCAGTTCTTC.

This chain uses TRBV7-2 with TRBJ2-7; 10 nucleotides match TRBD1. With 0 bases clipped from V and 2 bases from J, the junction kept 7 bases outside the gene matches. Germline loops: CDR1 SGHTA, CDR2 FQGNSA. The CDR3 runs to 17 residues. The chain's CDR3 is CASSLAVLGQGAYEQYF. In DNA, the CDR3 is TGTGCCAGCAGCTTAGCAGTATTAGGACAGGGGGCCTACGAGCAGTACTTC.

In this sample, this clone turned up a few times. The chain couples TRBV7-2 to TRBJ2-7; D is undetermined. The CDR3 extends over 15 amino acids. CDR1 SGHTA and CDR2 FQGNSA come from the germline V gene. Deletions cut 5 bases from V and 0 bases from J, with 14 bases between. CDR3 coding DNA: TGTGCCAGCAGCCTAACGACTCCGAGCTCCTACGAGCAGTACTTC. This sequence encodes CASSLTTPSSYEQYF.

This chain uses TRBV7-2 with TRBJ2-7; no definite D call. Germline assignment: CDR1 SGHTA and CDR2 FQGNSA. Trimming left V 5 bases short and J 4 bases short, with 21 bases between. CDR3 length: 16 residues. The CDR3 coding sequence is TGTGCCAGCAGCATTAATTCAGCAAGTAAAGCGTACGAGCAGTACTTC. The encoded protein is CASSINSASKAYEQYF.